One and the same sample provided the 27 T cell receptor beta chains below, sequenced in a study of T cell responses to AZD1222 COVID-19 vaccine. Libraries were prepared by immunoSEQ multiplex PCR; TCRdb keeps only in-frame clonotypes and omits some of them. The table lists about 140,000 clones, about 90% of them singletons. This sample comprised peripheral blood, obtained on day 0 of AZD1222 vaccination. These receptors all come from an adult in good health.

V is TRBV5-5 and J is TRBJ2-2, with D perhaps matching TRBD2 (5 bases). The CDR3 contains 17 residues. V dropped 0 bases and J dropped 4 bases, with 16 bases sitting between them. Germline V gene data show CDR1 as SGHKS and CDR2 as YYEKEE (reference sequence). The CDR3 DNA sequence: TGTGCCAGCAGCTTGGTGTCTTGGGGAGCGAGCACCGGGGAGCTGTTTTTT. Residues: CASSLVSWGASTGELFF. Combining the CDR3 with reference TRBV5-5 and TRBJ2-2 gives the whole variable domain DAGVTQSPTHLIKTRGQQVTLRCSPISGHKSVSWYQQVLGQGPQFIFQYYEKEERGRGNFPDRFSARQFPNYSSELNVNALLLGDSALYLCASSLVSWGASTGELFFGEGSRLTVL.

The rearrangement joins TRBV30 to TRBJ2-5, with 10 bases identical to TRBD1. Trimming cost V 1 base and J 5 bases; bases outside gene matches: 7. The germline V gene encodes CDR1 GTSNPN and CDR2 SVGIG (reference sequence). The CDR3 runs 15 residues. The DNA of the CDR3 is TGTGCCTGGAGTGGGACAGGGGGTCGAGGGGAGACCCAGTACTTC. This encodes CAWSGTGGRGETQYF.

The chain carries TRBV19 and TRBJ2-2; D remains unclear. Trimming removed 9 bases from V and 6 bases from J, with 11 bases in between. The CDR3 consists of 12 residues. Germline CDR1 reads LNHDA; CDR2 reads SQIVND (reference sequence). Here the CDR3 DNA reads TGTGCCAGCGCTTTAACACCCGGGGAGCTGTTTTTT. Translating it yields CASALTPGELFF.

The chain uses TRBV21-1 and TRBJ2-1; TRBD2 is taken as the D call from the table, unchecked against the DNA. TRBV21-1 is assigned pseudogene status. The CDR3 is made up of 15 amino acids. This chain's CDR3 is CASSKGRGFYNEQFF. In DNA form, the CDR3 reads TGTGCCAGCAGCAAAGGACGAGGGTTCTACAATGAGCAGTTCTTC.

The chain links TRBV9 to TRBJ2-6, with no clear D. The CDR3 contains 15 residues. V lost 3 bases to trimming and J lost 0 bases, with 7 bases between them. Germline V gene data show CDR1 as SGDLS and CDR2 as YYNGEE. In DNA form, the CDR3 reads TGTGCCAGCAGCGAGGAAGTCTCTGGGGCCAACGTCCTGACTTTC. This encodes CASSEEVSGANVLTF.

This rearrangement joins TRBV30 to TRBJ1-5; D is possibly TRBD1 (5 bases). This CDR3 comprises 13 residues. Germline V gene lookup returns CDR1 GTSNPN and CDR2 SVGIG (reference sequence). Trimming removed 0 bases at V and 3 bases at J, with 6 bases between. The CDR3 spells CAWSVGANQPQHF. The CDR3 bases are TGTGCCTGGAGTGTAGGGGCCAATCAGCCCCAGCATTTT.

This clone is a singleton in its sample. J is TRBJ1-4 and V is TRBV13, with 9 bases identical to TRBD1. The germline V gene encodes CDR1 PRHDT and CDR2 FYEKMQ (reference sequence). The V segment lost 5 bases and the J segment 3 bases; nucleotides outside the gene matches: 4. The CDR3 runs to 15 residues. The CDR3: CASSLDRGANEKLFF. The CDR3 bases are TGTGCCAGCAGCCTGGACAGGGGTGCTAATGAAAAACTGTTTTTT.

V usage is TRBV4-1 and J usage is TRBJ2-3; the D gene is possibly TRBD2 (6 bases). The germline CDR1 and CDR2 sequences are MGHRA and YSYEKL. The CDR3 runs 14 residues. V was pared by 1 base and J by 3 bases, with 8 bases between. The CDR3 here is CASSQVGGTDTQYF. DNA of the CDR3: TGCGCCAGCAGCCAAGTAGGAGGGACAGATACGCAGTATTTT.

DNA of the CDR3: TGTGCCAGTTCTTCCGTCCCTCGGGTCTACGAGCAGTACTTC. Residues: CASSSVPRVYEQYF. The chain couples TRBV28 to TRBJ2-7; D not certain. The CDR3 totals 14 residues. Germline loops: CDR1 MDHEN, CDR2 SYDVKM. The ends were cut back, 9 bases at V and 3 bases at J, with 18 bases in the middle.

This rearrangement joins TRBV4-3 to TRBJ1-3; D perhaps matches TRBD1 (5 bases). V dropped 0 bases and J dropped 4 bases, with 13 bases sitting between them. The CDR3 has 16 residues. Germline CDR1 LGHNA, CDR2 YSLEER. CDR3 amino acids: CASSQDSGGAGNTIYF. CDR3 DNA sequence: TGCGCCAGCAGCCAAGATTCAGGAGGGGCGGGAAACACCATATATTTT.

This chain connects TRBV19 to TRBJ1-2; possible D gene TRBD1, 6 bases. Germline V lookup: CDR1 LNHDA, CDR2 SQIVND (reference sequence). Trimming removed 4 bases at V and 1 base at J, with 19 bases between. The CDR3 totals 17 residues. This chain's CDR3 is CASSTEQGGAINYGYTF. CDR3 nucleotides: TGTGCCAGTAGTACGGAACAGGGAGGGGCTATTAACTATGGCTACACCTTC. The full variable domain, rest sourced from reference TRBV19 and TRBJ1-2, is DGGITQSPKYLFRKEGQNVTLSCEQNLNHDAMYWYRQDPGQGLRLIYYSQIVNDFQKGDIAEGYSVSREKKESFPLTVTSAQKNPTAFYLCASSTEQGGAINYGYTFGSGTRLTVV.

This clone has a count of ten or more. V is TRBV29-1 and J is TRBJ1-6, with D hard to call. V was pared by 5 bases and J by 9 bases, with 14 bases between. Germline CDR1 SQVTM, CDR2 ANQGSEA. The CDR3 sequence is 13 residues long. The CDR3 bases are TGCAGCGTTCTCTTGGACGGTGGTTCACCCCTCCACTTT. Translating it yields CSVLLDGGSPLHF.

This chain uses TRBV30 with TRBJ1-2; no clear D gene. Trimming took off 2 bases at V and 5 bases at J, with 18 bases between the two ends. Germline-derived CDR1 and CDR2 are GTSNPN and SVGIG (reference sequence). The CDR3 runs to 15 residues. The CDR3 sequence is CAWSLSFTRAYGYTF. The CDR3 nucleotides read TGTGCCTGGAGTCTCAGTTTCACGAGGGCTTATGGCTACACCTTC. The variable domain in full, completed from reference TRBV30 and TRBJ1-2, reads SQTIHQWPATLVQPVGSPLSLECTVEGTSNPNLYWYRQAAGRGLQLLFYSVGIGQISSEVPQNLSASRPQDRQFILSSKKLLLSDSGFYLCAWSLSFTRAYGYTFGSGTRLTVV.

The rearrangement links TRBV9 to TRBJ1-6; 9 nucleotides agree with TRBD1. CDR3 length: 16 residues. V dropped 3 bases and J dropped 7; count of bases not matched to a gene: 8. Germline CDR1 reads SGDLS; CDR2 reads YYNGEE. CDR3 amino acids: CASSAADRGENSPLHF. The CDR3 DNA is TGTGCCAGCAGCGCCGCGGACAGGGGAGAAAATTCACCCCTCCACTTT.

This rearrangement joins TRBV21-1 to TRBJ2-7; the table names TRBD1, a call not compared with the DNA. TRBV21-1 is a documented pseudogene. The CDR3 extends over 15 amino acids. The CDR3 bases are TGTGCCAGCAGCAAAGTCCAGGTGTCATCCTACGAGCAGTACTTC. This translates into CASSKVQVSSYEQYF.

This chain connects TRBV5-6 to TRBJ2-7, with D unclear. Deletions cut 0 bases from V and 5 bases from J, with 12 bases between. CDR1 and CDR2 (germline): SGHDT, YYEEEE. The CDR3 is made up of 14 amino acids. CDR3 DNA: TGTGCCAGCAGCTTGGGGCGTCTCTTGCACGAGCAGTACTTC. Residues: CASSLGRLLHEQYF.

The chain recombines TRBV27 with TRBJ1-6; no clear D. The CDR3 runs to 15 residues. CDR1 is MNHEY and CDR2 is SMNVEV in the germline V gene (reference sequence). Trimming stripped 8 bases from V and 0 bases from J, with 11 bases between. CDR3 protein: CASSKVSSYNSPLHF. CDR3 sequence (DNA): TGTGCCAGCTCCAAAGTGAGCTCCTATAATTCACCCCTCCACTTT.

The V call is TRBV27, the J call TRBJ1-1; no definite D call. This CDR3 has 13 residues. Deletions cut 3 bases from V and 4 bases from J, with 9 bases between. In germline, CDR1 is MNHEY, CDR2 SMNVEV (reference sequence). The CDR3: CASSFMGSTEAFF. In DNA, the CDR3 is TGTGCCAGCAGTTTTATGGGTTCCACTGAAGCTTTCTTT.

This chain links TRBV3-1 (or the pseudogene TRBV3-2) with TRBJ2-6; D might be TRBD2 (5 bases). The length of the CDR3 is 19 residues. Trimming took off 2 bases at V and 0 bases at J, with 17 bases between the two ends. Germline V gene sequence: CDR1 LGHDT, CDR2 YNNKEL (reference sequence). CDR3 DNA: TGTGCCAGCAGCCAAACGGTCGGTCGGGGTCTCTCTGGGGCCAACGTCCTGACTTTC. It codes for CASSQTVGRGLSGANVLTF.

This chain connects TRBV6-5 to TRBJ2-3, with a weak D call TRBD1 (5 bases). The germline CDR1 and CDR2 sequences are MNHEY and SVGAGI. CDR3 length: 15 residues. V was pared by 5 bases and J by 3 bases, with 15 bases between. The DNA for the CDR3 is TGTGCCAGCAGTCCTATGGGGCCTATTACAGATACGCAGTATTTT. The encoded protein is CASSPMGPITDTQYF.

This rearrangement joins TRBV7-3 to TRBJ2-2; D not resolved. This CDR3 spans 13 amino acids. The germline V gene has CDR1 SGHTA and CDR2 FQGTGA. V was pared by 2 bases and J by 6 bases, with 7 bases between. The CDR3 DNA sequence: TGTGCCAGCAGCTTATGGGGTTCCGGGGAGCTGTTTTTT. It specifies CASSLWGSGELFF.

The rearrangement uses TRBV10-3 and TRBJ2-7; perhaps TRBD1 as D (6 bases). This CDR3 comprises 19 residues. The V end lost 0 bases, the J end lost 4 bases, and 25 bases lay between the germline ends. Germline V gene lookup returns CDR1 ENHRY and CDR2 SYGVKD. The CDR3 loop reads CAISESHRLQGFTIYEQYF. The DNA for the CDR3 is TGTGCCATCAGTGAGTCTCACCGGTTGCAGGGGTTCACGATTTACGAGCAGTACTTC.

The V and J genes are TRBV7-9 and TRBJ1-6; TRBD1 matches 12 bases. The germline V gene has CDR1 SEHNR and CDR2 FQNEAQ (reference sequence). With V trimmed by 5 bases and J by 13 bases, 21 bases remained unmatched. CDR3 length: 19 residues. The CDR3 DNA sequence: TGTGCCAGCAGCACCATGACCGATCCGGGACAGGGGGCTAGAAGGCCCCTCCACTTT. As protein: CASSTMTDPGQGARRPLHF.

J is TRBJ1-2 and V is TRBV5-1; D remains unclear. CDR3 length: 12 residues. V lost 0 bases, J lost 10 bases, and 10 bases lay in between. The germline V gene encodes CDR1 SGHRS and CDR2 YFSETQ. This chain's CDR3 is CASSLVGIDYTF. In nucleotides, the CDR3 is TGCGCCAGCAGCTTGGTGGGAATCGACTACACCTTC.

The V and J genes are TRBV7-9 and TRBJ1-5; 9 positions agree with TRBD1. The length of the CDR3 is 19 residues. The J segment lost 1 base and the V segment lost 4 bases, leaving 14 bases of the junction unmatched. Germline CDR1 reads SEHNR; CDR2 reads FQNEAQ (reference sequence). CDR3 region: CASSWGTDRGLLSNQPQHF. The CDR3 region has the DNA TGTGCCAGCAGCTGGGGGACGGACAGGGGCCTGTTGAGCAATCAGCCCCAGCATTTT.

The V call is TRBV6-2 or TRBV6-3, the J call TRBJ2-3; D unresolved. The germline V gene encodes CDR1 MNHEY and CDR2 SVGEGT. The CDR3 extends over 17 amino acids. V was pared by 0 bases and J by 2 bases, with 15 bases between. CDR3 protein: CASSYSYSDEVTDTQYF. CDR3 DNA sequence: TGTGCCAGCAGTTACTCCTACTCGGATGAGGTCACAGATACGCAGTATTTT.

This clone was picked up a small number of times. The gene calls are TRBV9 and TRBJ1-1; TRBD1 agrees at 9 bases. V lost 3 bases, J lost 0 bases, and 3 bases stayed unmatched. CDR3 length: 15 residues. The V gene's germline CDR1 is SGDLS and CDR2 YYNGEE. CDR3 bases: TGTGCCAGCAGCGCCGGGACAGGGATGAACACTGAAGCTTTCTTT. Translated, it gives CASSAGTGMNTEAFF. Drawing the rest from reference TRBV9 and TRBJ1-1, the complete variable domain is DSGVTQTPKHLITATGQRVTLRCSPRSGDLSVYWYQQSLDQGLQFLIQYYNGEERAKGNILERFSAQQFPDLHSELNLSSLELGDSALYFCASSAGTGMNTEAFFGQGTRLTVV.